These 20 T cell receptor beta chains originate from one sample sequenced in a study of cytotoxic CD8 clonotypes in ibrutinib-treated CLL. Profiled with immunoSEQ multiplex PCR; TCRdb holds only in-frame clones, not every one. This table has about 40,000 clones, roughly 70% appearing once. The sequenced sample was PBMCs, obtained at disease progression, from a patient treated with ibrutinib. Every receptor here comes from a human donor with chronic lymphocytic leukemia.

The chain employs TRBV6-1 and TRBJ2-1; TRBD2 matches 10 bases. The CDR3 is made up of 14 amino acids. After removal of 6 bases from V and 7 bases from J, the junction contained 6 bases not matched to a gene. CDR1 MNHNS and CDR2 SASEGT come from the germline V gene. The CDR3 here is CASRLAGGGNEQFF. The CDR3 DNA reads as TGTGCCAGCAGATTAGCGGGAGGTGGAAATGAGCAGTTCTTC.

This clone turned up a few times. The chain combines TRBV4-1 with TRBJ1-5; a possible D gene is TRBD1 (5 bases). Trimming stripped 0 bases from V and 0 bases from J, with 9 bases between. The CDR3 is 16 amino acids. The germline gives CDR1 MGHRA, CDR2 YSYEKL. The CDR3 nucleotides read TGCGCCAGCAGCCAAGAAGGGGTATATAGCAATCAGCCCCAGCATTTT. Its protein product is CASSQEGVYSNQPQHF.

The rearrangement joins TRBV19 to TRBJ1-2; tentative D call: TRBD1 (6 bases). V shed 5 bases and J shed 4 bases, with 11 bases lying between them. Germline loops: CDR1 LNHDA, CDR2 SQIVND (reference sequence). This CDR3 is built from 13 residues. This CDR3 reads CASSVRTVYGYTF. CDR3 nucleotide sequence: TGTGCCAGTAGTGTCCGGACAGTCTATGGCTACACCTTC.

As DNA, the CDR3 is TGTGCCTGGAGTGTCGGGCTAGCGGGAATGGAGACCCAGTACTTC. It specifies CAWSVGLAGMETQYF. The genes are TRBV30 and TRBJ2-5, with TRBD2 matching over 9 bases. Germline V CDR1 and CDR2: GTSNPN, SVGIG (reference sequence). After removal of 0 bases from V and 5 bases from J, the junction contained 7 bases not matched to a gene. CDR3 length equals 15 residues.

The chain carries TRBV6-5 and TRBJ2-2, with unresolved D. Germline V gives CDR1 MNHEY, CDR2 SVGAGI. Trimming removed 4 bases from V and 8 bases from J, with 11 bases in between. The CDR3 consists of 13 residues. CDR3 DNA: TGTGCCAGCAGTTCCCCGGGTTCGGGGGAGCTGTTTTTT. Residues: CASSSPGSGELFF.

The chain is built from TRBV30 and TRBJ2-7; 9 nucleotides align to TRBD2. The J segment lost 4 bases and the V segment lost 5 bases, leaving 12 bases of the junction unmatched. This CDR3 is 15 amino acids long. Germline loops: CDR1 GTSNPN, CDR2 SVGIG (reference sequence). This CDR3 reads CAWGFGGGVEYEQYF. The CDR3 DNA follows: TGTGCCTGGGGTTTCGGCGGGGGGGTCGAGTACGAGCAGTACTTC.

This chain uses TRBV11-3 with TRBJ2-1, with 7 bases fitting TRBD1. Unmatched junction bases numbered 2, after V lost 0 bases and J lost 0 bases. Germline CDR1 and CDR2: SGHNT and YENEEA. The CDR3 sequence is 16 residues long. CDR3 amino acids: CASSLEQGSSYNEQFF. For the CDR3, the DNA is TGTGCCAGCAGCTTAGAACAGGGGAGCTCCTACAATGAGCAGTTCTTC. The full variable domain, with the rest looked up from reference TRBV11-3 and TRBJ2-1, is EAGVVQSPRYKIIEKKQPVAFWCNPISGHNTLYWYLQNLGQGPELLIRYENEEAVDDSQLPKDRFSAERLKGVDSTLKIQPAELGDSAVYLCASSLEQGSSYNEQFFGPGTRLTVL.

The chain couples TRBV14 to TRBJ2-4; the D gene is possibly TRBD1 (6 bases). Per germline, CDR1 SGHDN and CDR2 FVKESK. Trimming removed 4 bases at V and 1 base at J, with 17 bases between. The CDR3 contains 17 residues. Here the CDR3 DNA reads TGTGCCAGCAGCCCCAGAGGACAGTTCGGGGCCAAAAACATTCAGTACTTC. Translated: CASSPRGQFGAKNIQYF.

The chain is built from TRBV19 and TRBJ1-2; 7 bases map to TRBD1. This CDR3 spans 14 amino acids. CDR1 is LNHDA and CDR2 is SQIVND in the germline V gene (reference sequence). The ends lost 7 bases at V and 8 bases at J; junction bases unmatched: 13. The CDR3 sequence: CASKEGAFLGGYTF. DNA for the CDR3: TGTGCCAGTAAGGAGGGGGCCTTCTTAGGAGGCTACACCTTC.

The chain carries TRBV4-2 and TRBJ2-1, with D possibly being TRBD1 (6 bases). The CDR3 runs 15 residues. The V gene's germline CDR1 is LGHNA and CDR2 YNFKEQ. The V and J ends lost 4 bases and 5 bases respectively, with 15 bases between them. CDR3 sequence reads: CASSPGPGEDNEQFF. The CDR3 DNA reads TGTGCCAGCAGCCCTGGGCCAGGGGAAGACAATGAGCAGTTCTTC.

The J gene is TRBJ2-7, the V gene TRBV11-2, with no clear D. This CDR3 comprises 16 residues. The germline CDR1 and CDR2 sequences are SGHAT and FQNNGV. Trimming pared 1 base from V and 1 base from J, leaving 14 bases between. CDR3 region: CASSLVSGTVSYEQYF. The CDR3 nucleotides are TGTGCCAGCAGCTTAGTATCGGGCACCGTTTCCTACGAGCAGTACTTC.

This clone was recorded a few times. This chain connects TRBV30 to TRBJ1-2; D ambiguous. Germline lookup yields CDR1 GTSNPN and CDR2 SVGIG (reference sequence). CDR3 length: 13 amino acids. Trimming removed 4 bases from V and 1 base from J, with 10 bases in between. CDR3 protein: CAWTPGNNYGYTF. CDR3 nucleotide sequence: TGTGCCTGGACACCTGGCAATAACTATGGCTACACCTTC.

This clone occurred a few times. V usage is TRBV11-2 and J usage is TRBJ1-2, with 7 bases lining up with TRBD1. Germline V CDR1 and CDR2: SGHAT, FQNNGV. The CDR3 runs 15 residues. Germline trimming cut 4 bases from V and 5 bases from J; bases unmatched to any gene: 10. CDR3 in amino acids: CASSSRGAAGYGYTF. The CDR3 DNA is TGTGCCAGCAGCTCCAGGGGGGCAGCGGGATATGGCTACACCTTC.

The DNA of the CDR3 is TGTGCCAGCAGTGAAAACCGGGCTCCAGATACGCAGTATTTT. Its translation: CASSENRAPDTQYF. V is TRBV6-4 and J is TRBJ2-3; D gene uncertain. Trimming stripped 3 bases from V and 4 bases from J, with 11 bases between. Per the germline V gene, CDR1 is MRHNA and CDR2 is SNTAGT. CDR3 length: 14 residues.

V gene TRBV6-1 combines with J gene TRBJ2-3, with a tentative D call TRBD1 (5 bases). V lost 0 bases and J lost 1, with 20 bases in between. This CDR3 has 19 amino acids. Germline assignment: CDR1 MNHNS and CDR2 SASEGT. Here the CDR3 reads CASSEALLGALRGTDTQYF. CDR3 DNA sequence: TGTGCCAGCAGTGAAGCTCTCCTAGGGGCCCTTCGTGGCACAGATACGCAGTATTTT.

The rearrangement links TRBV30 to TRBJ1-5, with unresolved D. The CDR3 spans 12 residues. Looked up from germline, CDR1 is GTSNPN and CDR2 is SVGIG (reference sequence). The V and J ends lost 2 bases and 3 bases respectively, with 5 bases between them. The DNA of the CDR3 is TGTGCCTGGAGTCCCCCCAATCAGCCCCAGCATTTT. Amino acids: CAWSPPNQPQHF.

The chain is built from TRBV5-4 and TRBJ1-1; D not resolved. V was trimmed by 3 bases and J by 0 bases, leaving 6 bases between them. Germline V CDR1 and CDR2: SGHNT, YYREEE (reference sequence). The CDR3 totals 13 residues. CDR3 protein: CASSSELNTEAFF. CDR3 bases: TGTGCCAGCAGCTCGGAATTGAACACTGAAGCTTTCTTT.

The chain joins TRBV19 to TRBJ2-3; the match to TRBD1 covers 10 bases. Looked up from germline, CDR1 is LNHDA and CDR2 is SQIVND (reference sequence). The CDR3 sequence is 16 residues long. Trimming removed 5 bases from V and 1 base from J; junction bases left unmatched: 6. In DNA, the CDR3 is TGTGCCAGTAGTCCCCGGGACAGGGGACGCACAGATACGCAGTATTTT. Amino acids: CASSPRDRGRTDTQYF. Drawing the rest from reference TRBV19 and TRBJ2-3, the complete variable domain is DGGITQSPKYLFRKEGQNVTLSCEQNLNHDAMYWYRQDPGQGLRLIYYSQIVNDFQKGDIAEGYSVSREKKESFPLTVTSAQKNPTAFYLCASSPRDRGRTDTQYFGPGTRLTVL.

V is TRBV29-1 and J is TRBJ2-7; 8 bases align to TRBD1. From germline, CDR1 is SQVTM and CDR2 ANQGSEA. V shed 6 bases and J 3 bases; nucleotides not matched to a gene: 10. This CDR3 comprises 14 residues. The CDR3: CSVETGTGHYEQYF. CDR3 bases: TGCAGCGTGGAAACCGGGACAGGTCACTACGAGCAGTACTTC.

The V call is TRBV20-1, the J call TRBJ1-1, with D uncertain. Germline V gene data show CDR1 as DFQATT and CDR2 as SNEGSKA (reference sequence). The CDR3 is 11 amino acids. V lost 6 bases and J lost 3, with 8 bases in between. In nucleotides, the CDR3 is TGCAGTGCCGGGGAATACACTGAAGCTTTCTTT. Protein: CSAGEYTEAFF.